This is a list of T cell receptor beta chains from one sample in a study of OX40 agonist ivuxolimab in advanced cancers. The repertoire was sequenced with immunoSEQ multiplex PCR; TCRdb's copy has only in-frame clones and lacks some. The table lists about 62,000 clones, about 92% of them singletons. Material: CD4+ or CD8+ T cells sorted from blood, obtained in a trial of the OX40 agonist ivuxolimab. The receptors originated from an adult with an advanced solid tumor such as melanoma, head and neck, liver or kidney cancer. The CDR3 runs from the conserved cysteine through the conserved F or W. Each record gives: clone size, J gene, D gene, CDR3 length, V gene, CDR3 DNA, CDR3 protein. The D gene is left open where the match is weak. Not all rows give a size; the values are once, few, many and, for expanded clones, a class.

clone size: NA
J gene: TRBJ2-1
D gene: NA
CDR3 length: 16
V gene: TRBV11-2
CDR3 DNA: TGTGCCAGCAGCTTATTATCGTGGGACCGCTACAATGAGCAGTTCTTC
CDR3 protein: CASSLLSWDRYNEQFF

clone size: NA
J gene: TRBJ1-5
D gene: NA
CDR3 length: 14
V gene: TRBV6-1
CDR3 DNA: TGTGCCAGCAGTGCAGACACTTACAATCAGCCCCAGCATTTT
CDR3 protein: CASSADTYNQPQHF

clone size: NA
J gene: TRBJ1-5
D gene: TRBD1
CDR3 length: 14
V gene: TRBV7-8
CDR3 DNA: TGTGCCAGCAGCTTGGGACAGGATCTTCAGCCCCAGCATTTT
CDR3 protein: CASSLGQDLQPQHF

clone size: NA
J gene: TRBJ1-1
D gene: TRBD1
CDR3 length: 15
V gene: TRBV30
CDR3 DNA: TGTGCCTGGAGTGTAGAAAGTGACAGGGGCACTGAAGCTTTCTTT
CDR3 protein: CAWSVESDRGTEAFF

clone size: once
J gene: TRBJ1-2
D gene: NA
CDR3 length: 13
V gene: TRBV7-9
CDR3 DNA: TGTGCCAGCAGCTTAAACTTGGATGACGGCTACACCTTC
CDR3 protein: CASSLNLDDGYTF

clone size: NA
J gene: TRBJ1-1
D gene: NA
CDR3 length: 14
V gene: TRBV19
CDR3 DNA: TGTGCCAGTAGTATATGGGATGGGAACACTGAAGCTTTCTTT
CDR3 protein: CASSIWDGNTEAFF

clone size: NA
J gene: TRBJ2-1
D gene: NA
CDR3 length: 12
V gene: TRBV27
CDR3 DNA: TGTGCCAGCAGTTTAGGACACAATGAGCAGTTCTTC
CDR3 protein: CASSLGHNEQFF

clone size: NA
J gene: TRBJ2-1
D gene: TRBD1
CDR3 length: 13
V gene: TRBV19
CDR3 DNA: TGTGCCAGTAGTCTGACAGGGTACAATGAGCAGTTCTTC
CDR3 protein: CASSLTGYNEQFF

clone size: NA
J gene: TRBJ2-4
D gene: NA
CDR3 length: 16
V gene: TRBV7-9
CDR3 DNA: TGTGCCAGCAGCCCCAGGGAGGCCGTCGGGCAAAAACATCAGTACTTC
CDR3 protein: CASSPREAVGQKHQYF

clone size: NA
J gene: TRBJ1-3
D gene: NA
CDR3 length: 17
V gene: TRBV4-1
CDR3 DNA: TGCGCCAGCAGCCAAGATTCCCCCGGGACAACTGGAAACACCATATATTTT
CDR3 protein: CASSQDSPGTTGNTIYF

clone size: NA
J gene: TRBJ1-3
D gene: NA
CDR3 length: 18
V gene: TRBV4-2
CDR3 DNA: TGTGCCAGCAGCCGGAAGGGGGTAGGGAGGGAACCTGGAAACACCATATATTTT
CDR3 protein: CASSRKGVGREPGNTIYF

clone size: NA
J gene: TRBJ2-7
D gene: NA
CDR3 length: 13
V gene: TRBV4-1
CDR3 DNA: TGCGCCAGCAGCCAGGGGATGGCGGGGGAGCAGTACTTC
CDR3 protein: CASSQGMAGEQYF

clone size: NA
J gene: TRBJ2-2
D gene: NA
CDR3 length: 12
V gene: TRBV30
CDR3 DNA: TGTGCCTGGAGTGTCTGGCCAGGGGAGCTGTTTTTT
CDR3 protein: CAWSVWPGELFF

clone size: NA
J gene: TRBJ2-3
D gene: NA
CDR3 length: 12
V gene: TRBV7-6
CDR3 DNA: TGTGCCAGCAGCCTCCTCACAGATACGCAGTATTTT
CDR3 protein: CASSLLTDTQYF

clone size: once
J gene: TRBJ1-2
D gene: NA
CDR3 length: 14
V gene: TRBV10-2
CDR3 DNA: TGCGCCAGCAGTGAAGGGGGATCTAACTATGGCTACACCTTC
CDR3 protein: CASSEGGSNYGYTF

clone size: NA
J gene: TRBJ1-2
D gene: NA
CDR3 length: 14
V gene: TRBV2
CDR3 DNA: TGTGCCAGCAGTGAAAGCGAACGGTACTATGGCTACACCTTC
CDR3 protein: CASSESERYYGYTF

clone size: NA
J gene: TRBJ2-7
D gene: NA
CDR3 length: 17
V gene: TRBV7-9
CDR3 DNA: TGTGCCAGCAGCTTAGGTAGGGGGGTCCAAAGCTCCTACGAGCAGTACTTC
CDR3 protein: CASSLGRGVQSSYEQYF

clone size: once
J gene: TRBJ2-6
D gene: TRBD1
CDR3 length: 19
V gene: TRBV9
CDR3 DNA: TGTGCCAGCAGCGTCTTTTCCGGGACAGGGGACTCTGGGGCCAACGTCCTGACTTTC
CDR3 protein: CASSVFSGTGDSGANVLTF

clone size: NA
J gene: TRBJ2-7
D gene: NA
CDR3 length: 14
V gene: TRBV5-1
CDR3 DNA: TGCGCCAGCAGTAAAGGGGATAGCTCCTACGAGCAGTACTTC
CDR3 protein: CASSKGDSSYEQYF

clone size: NA
J gene: TRBJ1-1
D gene: NA
CDR3 length: 13
V gene: TRBV19
CDR3 DNA: TGTGCCAGTAGTATACTTAAGATTACTGAAGCTTTCTTT
CDR3 protein: CASSILKITEAFF

clone size: NA
J gene: TRBJ2-5
D gene: NA
CDR3 length: 13
V gene: TRBV27
CDR3 DNA: TGTGCCAGCAGTTTATATGGGCTTGAGACCCAGTACTTC
CDR3 protein: CASSLYGLETQYF

clone size: NA
J gene: TRBJ2-7
D gene: NA
CDR3 length: 11
V gene: TRBV29-1
CDR3 DNA: TGCAGCGTTGTACGTCTCTACGAGCAGTACTTC
CDR3 protein: CSVVRLYEQYF

clone size: NA
J gene: TRBJ2-1
D gene: NA
CDR3 length: 15
V gene: TRBV19
CDR3 DNA: TGTGCCAGTAGAGCAGCGGCTAGCTCCTACAATGAGCAGTTCTTC
CDR3 protein: CASRAAASSYNEQFF

clone size: NA
J gene: TRBJ1-1
D gene: NA
CDR3 length: 18
V gene: TRBV4-1
CDR3 DNA: TGCGCCAGCAGCCAAGATGGGGGGGGAAGGGGAATGAACACTGAAGCTTTCTTT
CDR3 protein: CASSQDGGGRGMNTEAFF

clone size: once
J gene: TRBJ1-2
D gene: NA
CDR3 length: 14
V gene: TRBV5-1
CDR3 DNA: TGCGCCAGCAGCGAGGGGTCAGACGCATCAGGCTACACCTTC
CDR3 protein: CASSEGSDASGYTF

clone size: NA
J gene: TRBJ2-5
D gene: TRBD2
CDR3 length: 17
V gene: TRBV5-1
CDR3 DNA: TGCGCCAGCAGCTCCAGGACTAGCGGGGGGCCCCAAGAGACCCAGTACTTC
CDR3 protein: CASSSRTSGGPQETQYF

clone size: NA
J gene: TRBJ2-7
D gene: TRBD1
CDR3 length: 15
V gene: TRBV4-1
CDR3 DNA: TGCGCCAGCAGCCAAGTATTACAGGGGTCCTACGAGCAGTACTTC
CDR3 protein: CASSQVLQGSYEQYF

clone size: NA
J gene: TRBJ2-7
D gene: NA
CDR3 length: 15
V gene: TRBV5-5
CDR3 DNA: TGTGCCAGCAGCTTGTTTTTTAGCAACTCCTACGAGCAGTACTTC
CDR3 protein: CASSLFFSNSYEQYF

clone size: NA
J gene: TRBJ2-7
D gene: NA
CDR3 length: 13
V gene: TRBV6-5
CDR3 DNA: TGTGCCAGCAGTTACTCCGGGACACTCGAGCAGTACTTC
CDR3 protein: CASSYSGTLEQYF

clone size: NA
J gene: TRBJ2-3
D gene: TRBD2
CDR3 length: 12
V gene: TRBV7-6
CDR3 DNA: TGTGCCAGCAGCCCCGGGGGGGATACGCAGTATTTT
CDR3 protein: CASSPGGDTQYF

clone size: NA
J gene: TRBJ2-7
D gene: NA
CDR3 length: 11
V gene: TRBV6-6
CDR3 DNA: TGTGCCAGCAGTGTAGGGTCTGAGCAGTACTTC
CDR3 protein: CASSVGSEQYF

clone size: NA
J gene: TRBJ2-4
D gene: TRBD1
CDR3 length: 15
V gene: TRBV27
CDR3 DNA: TGTGCCAGCAGTACCTCCACAGGGGCAAAAAACATTCAGTACTTC
CDR3 protein: CASSTSTGAKNIQYF

clone size: NA
J gene: TRBJ1-2
D gene: TRBD1
CDR3 length: 14
V gene: TRBV19
CDR3 DNA: TGTGCCAGTAGTATGGGGACAGACTTTATAGGCTACACCTTC
CDR3 protein: CASSMGTDFIGYTF

clone size: NA
J gene: TRBJ2-2
D gene: TRBD2
CDR3 length: 17
V gene: TRBV11-3
CDR3 DNA: TGTGCCAGCAGCCCAGGACTAGCGGTTAGGGGCACCGGGGAGCTGTTTTTT
CDR3 protein: CASSPGLAVRGTGELFF

clone size: NA
J gene: TRBJ2-3
D gene: TRBD2
CDR3 length: 16
V gene: TRBV27
CDR3 DNA: TGTGCCAGCAGTTCCTTGCTAGCGGGAGGCACAGATACGCAGTATTTT
CDR3 protein: CASSSLLAGGTDTQYF

clone size: NA
J gene: TRBJ2-7
D gene: TRBD2
CDR3 length: 14
V gene: TRBV19
CDR3 DNA: TGTGCCAGCAGCCCTAGCGGGAGTACCTACGAGCAGTACTTC
CDR3 protein: CASSPSGSTYEQYF

clone size: NA
J gene: TRBJ2-7
D gene: TRBD1
CDR3 length: 13
V gene: TRBV6-5
CDR3 DNA: TGTGCCAGCAGCTACAGGGGATCCTACGAGCAGTACTTC
CDR3 protein: CASSYRGSYEQYF

clone size: NA
J gene: TRBJ1-3
D gene: NA
CDR3 length: 15
V gene: TRBV2
CDR3 DNA: TGTGCCTGCAGTGGTTTCGACAGTTCTGGAAACACCATATATTTT
CDR3 protein: CACSGFDSSGNTIYF

clone size: NA
J gene: TRBJ1-2
D gene: NA
CDR3 length: 13
V gene: TRBV25-1
CDR3 DNA: TGTGCCAGCACTAACAGCATTAACTATGGCTACACCTTC
CDR3 protein: CASTNSINYGYTF

clone size: once
J gene: TRBJ2-7
D gene: NA
CDR3 length: 13
V gene: TRBV7-3
CDR3 DNA: TGTGCCAGCAGCTTAACATCGGGGGTCGAGCAGTACTTC
CDR3 protein: CASSLTSGVEQYF

clone size: NA
J gene: TRBJ2-7
D gene: TRBD1
CDR3 length: 15
V gene: TRBV10-1
CDR3 DNA: TGCGCCAGCAGTGAGTCGGGGACAGGGGTCTACGAGCAGTACTTC
CDR3 protein: CASSESGTGVYEQYF

clone size: NA
J gene: TRBJ2-7
D gene: TRBD1
CDR3 length: 11
V gene: TRBV19
CDR3 DNA: TGTGCCAGCTCAACAGGGGACGAGCAGTACTTC
CDR3 protein: CASSTGDEQYF

clone size: NA
J gene: TRBJ2-3
D gene: NA
CDR3 length: 12
V gene: TRBV6-5
CDR3 DNA: TGTGCCAGCAGTTATAGGGCAGATACGCAGTATTTT
CDR3 protein: CASSYRADTQYF